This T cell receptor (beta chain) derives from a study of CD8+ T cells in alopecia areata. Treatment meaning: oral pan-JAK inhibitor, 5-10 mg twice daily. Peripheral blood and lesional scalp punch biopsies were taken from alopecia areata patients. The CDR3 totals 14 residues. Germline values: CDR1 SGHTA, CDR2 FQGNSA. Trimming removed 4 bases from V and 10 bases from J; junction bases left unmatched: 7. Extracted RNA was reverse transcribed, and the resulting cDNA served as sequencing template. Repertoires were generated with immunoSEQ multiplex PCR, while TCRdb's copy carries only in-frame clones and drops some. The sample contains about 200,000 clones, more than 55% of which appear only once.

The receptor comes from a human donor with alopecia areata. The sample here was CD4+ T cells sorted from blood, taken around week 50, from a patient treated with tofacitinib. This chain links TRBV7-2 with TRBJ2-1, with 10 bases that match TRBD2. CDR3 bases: TGTGCCAGCAGCTATCCGGGACTAGCGAGGGAGCAGTTCTTC. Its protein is CASSYPGLAREQFF. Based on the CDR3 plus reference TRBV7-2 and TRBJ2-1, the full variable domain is GAGVSQSPSNKVTEKGKDVELRCDPISGHTALYWYRQSLGQGLEFLIYFQGNSAPDKSGLPSDRFSAERTGGSVSTLTIQRTQQEDSAVYLCASSYPGLAREQFFGPGTRLTVL.